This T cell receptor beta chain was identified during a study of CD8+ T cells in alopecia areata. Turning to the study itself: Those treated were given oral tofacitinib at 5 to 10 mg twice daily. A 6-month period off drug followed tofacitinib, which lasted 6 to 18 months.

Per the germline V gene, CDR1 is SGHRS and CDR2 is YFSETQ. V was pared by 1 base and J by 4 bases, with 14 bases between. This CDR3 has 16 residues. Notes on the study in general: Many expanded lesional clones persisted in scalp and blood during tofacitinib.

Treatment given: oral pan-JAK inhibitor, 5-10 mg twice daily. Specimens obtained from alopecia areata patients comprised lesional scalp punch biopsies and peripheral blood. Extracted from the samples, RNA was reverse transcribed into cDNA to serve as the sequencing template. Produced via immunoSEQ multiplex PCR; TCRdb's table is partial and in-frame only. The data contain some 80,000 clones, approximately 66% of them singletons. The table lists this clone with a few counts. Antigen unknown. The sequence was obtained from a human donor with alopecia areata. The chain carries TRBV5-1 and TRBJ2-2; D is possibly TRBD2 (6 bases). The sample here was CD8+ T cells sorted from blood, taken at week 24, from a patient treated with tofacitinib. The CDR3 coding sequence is TGCGCCAGCAGCTTGCCGGAAGGGGAGGTCACCGGGGAGCTGTTTTTT. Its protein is CASSLPEGEVTGELFF.